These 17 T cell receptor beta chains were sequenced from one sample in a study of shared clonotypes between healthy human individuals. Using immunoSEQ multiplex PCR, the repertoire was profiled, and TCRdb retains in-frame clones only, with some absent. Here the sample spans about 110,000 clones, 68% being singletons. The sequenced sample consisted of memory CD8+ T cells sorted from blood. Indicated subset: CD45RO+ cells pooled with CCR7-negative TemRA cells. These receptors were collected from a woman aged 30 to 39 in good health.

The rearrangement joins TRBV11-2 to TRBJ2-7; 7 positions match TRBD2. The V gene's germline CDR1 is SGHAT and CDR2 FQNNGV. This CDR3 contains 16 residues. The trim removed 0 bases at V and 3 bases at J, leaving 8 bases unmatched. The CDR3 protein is CASSLERPAGLYEQYF. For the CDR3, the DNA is TGTGCCAGCAGCTTAGAGCGACCAGCGGGACTCTACGAGCAGTACTTC. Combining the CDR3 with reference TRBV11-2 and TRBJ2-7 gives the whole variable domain EAGVAQSPRYKIIEKRQSVAFWCNPISGHATLYWYQQILGQGPKLLIQFQNNGVVDDSQLPKDRFSAERLKGVDSTLKIQPAKLEDSAVYLCASSLERPAGLYEQYFGPGTRLTVT.

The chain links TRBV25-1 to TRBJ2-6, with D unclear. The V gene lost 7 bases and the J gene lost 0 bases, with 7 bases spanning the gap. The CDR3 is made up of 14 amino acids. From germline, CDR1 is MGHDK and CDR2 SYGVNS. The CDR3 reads CASIGSSGANVLTF. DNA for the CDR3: TGTGCCAGCATTGGAAGCTCTGGGGCCAACGTCCTGACTTTC.

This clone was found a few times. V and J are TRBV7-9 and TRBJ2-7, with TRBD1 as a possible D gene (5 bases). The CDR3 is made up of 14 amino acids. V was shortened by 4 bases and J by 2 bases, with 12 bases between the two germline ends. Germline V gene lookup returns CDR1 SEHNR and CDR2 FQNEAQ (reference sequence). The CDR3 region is CASSSAGAAYEQYF. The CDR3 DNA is TGTGCCAGCAGCTCGGCTGGGGCGGCCTACGAGCAGTACTTC.

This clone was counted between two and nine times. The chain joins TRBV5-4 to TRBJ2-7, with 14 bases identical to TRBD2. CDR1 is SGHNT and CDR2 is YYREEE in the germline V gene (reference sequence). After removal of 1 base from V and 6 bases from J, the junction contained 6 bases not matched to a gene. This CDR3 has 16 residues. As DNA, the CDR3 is TGTGCCAGCAGCTTGAGGGGGACTAGCGGGAGAGGCGAGCAGTACTTC. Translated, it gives CASSLRGTSGRGEQYF.

The CDR3: CASSYGGLTEAFF. DNA of the CDR3: TGTGCCAGCAGTTACGGGGGTCTCACTGAAGCTTTCTTT. The chain is built from TRBV6-5 and TRBJ1-1; D is perhaps TRBD1 (5 bases). There are 13 residues in the CDR3. The ends were cut back, 2 bases at V and 4 bases at J, with 8 bases in the middle. CDR1 is MNHEY and CDR2 is SVGAGI in the germline V gene.

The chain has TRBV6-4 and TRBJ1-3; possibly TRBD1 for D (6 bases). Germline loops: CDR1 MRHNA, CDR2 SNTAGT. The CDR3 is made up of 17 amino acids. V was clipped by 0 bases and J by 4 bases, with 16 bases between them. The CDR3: CASSDSPSGGAGNTIYF. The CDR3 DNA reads TGTGCCAGCAGTGACTCCCCTAGCGGGGGCGCAGGAAACACCATATATTTT.

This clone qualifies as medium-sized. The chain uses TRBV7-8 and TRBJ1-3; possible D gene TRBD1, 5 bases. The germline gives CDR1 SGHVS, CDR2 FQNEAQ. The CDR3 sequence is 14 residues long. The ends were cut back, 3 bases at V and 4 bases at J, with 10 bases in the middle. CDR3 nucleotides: TGTGCCAGCAGCTTGAGGGGAACAGGAAACACCATATATTTT. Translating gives CASSLRGTGNTIYF. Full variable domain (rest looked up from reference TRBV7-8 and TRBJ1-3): GAGVSQSPRYKVAKRGQDVALRCDPISGHVSLFWYQQALGQGPEFLTYFQNEAQLDKSGLPSDRFFAERPEGSVSTLKIQRTQQEDSAVYLCASSLRGTGNTIYFGEGSWLTVV.

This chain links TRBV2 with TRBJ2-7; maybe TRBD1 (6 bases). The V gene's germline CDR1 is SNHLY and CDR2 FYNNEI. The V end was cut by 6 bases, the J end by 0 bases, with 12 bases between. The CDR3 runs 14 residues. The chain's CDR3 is CASRRQESSYEQYF. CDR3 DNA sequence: TGTGCCAGCAGACGACAGGAGAGCTCCTACGAGCAGTACTTC.

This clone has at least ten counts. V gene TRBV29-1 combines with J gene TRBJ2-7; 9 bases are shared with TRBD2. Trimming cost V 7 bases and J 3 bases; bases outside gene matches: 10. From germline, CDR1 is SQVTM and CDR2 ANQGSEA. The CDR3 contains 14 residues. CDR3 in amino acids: CSAVPSGTRYEQYF. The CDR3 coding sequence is TGCAGCGCTGTACCTAGCGGGACCCGCTACGAGCAGTACTTC.

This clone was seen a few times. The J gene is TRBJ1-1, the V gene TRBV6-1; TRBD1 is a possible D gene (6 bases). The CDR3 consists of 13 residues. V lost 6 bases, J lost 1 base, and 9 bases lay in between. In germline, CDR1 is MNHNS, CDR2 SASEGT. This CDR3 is CASRMGQNTEAFF. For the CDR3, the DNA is TGTGCCAGCAGGATGGGACAGAACACTGAAGCTTTCTTT.

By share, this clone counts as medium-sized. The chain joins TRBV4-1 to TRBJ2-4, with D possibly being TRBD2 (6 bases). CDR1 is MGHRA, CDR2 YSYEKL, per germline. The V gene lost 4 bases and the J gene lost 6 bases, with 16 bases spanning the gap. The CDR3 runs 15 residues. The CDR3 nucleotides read TGCGCCAGCAGCCGAGACCCCGGGAGTACAAACATTCAGTACTTC. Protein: CASSRDPGSTNIQYF.

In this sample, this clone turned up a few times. CDR3 in DNA: TGCGCCAGCAGCCAAGTATCAAGCGACGCCTACGAGCAGTACTTC. Translated: CASSQVSSDAYEQYF. J is TRBJ2-7 and V is TRBV4-1; D is undetermined. The V end lost 1 base, the J end lost 2 bases, and 12 bases lay between the germline ends. The CDR3 spans 15 residues. The germline CDR1 and CDR2 sequences are MGHRA and YSYEKL.

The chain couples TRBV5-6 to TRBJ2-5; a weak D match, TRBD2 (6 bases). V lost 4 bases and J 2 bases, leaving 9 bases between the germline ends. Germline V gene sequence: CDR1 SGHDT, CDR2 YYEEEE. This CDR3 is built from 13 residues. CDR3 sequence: CASSRDLQETQYF. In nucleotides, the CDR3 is TGTGCCAGCAGCCGGGACTTACAAGAGACCCAGTACTTC. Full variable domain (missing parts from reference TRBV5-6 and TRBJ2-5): DAGVTQSPTHLIKTRGQQVTLRCSPKSGHDTVSWYQQALGQGPQFIFQYYEEEERQRGNFPDRFSGHQFPNYSSELNVNALLLGDSALYLCASSRDLQETQYFGPGTRLLVL.

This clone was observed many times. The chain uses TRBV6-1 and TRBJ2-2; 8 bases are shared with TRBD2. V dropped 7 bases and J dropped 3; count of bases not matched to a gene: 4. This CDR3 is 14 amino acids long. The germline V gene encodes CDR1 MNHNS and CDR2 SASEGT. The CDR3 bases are TGTGCCAGCAAACAAGCGGGAGACACCGGGGAGCTGTTTTTT. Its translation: CASKQAGDTGELFF.

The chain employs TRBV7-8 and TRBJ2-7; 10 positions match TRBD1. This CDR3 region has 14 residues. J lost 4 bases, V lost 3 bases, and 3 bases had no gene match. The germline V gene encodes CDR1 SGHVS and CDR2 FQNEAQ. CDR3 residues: CASSFPGQGYEQYF. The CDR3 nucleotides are TGTGCCAGCAGCTTCCCGGGACAGGGGTACGAGCAGTACTTC.

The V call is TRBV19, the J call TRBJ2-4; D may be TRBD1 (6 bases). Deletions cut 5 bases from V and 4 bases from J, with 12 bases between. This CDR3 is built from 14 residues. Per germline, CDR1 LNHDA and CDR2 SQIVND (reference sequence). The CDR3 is CASSLPDRKNIQYF. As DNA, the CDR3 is TGTGCCAGTAGTCTGCCGGACAGAAAAAACATTCAGTACTTC.

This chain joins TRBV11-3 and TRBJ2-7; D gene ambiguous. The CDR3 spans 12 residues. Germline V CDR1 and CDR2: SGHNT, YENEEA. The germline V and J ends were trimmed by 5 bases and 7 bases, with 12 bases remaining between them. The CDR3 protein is CASSGVTLEQYF. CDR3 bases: TGTGCCAGCAGCGGCGTGACTCTGGAGCAGTACTTC. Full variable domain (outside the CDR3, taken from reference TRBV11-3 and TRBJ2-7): EAGVVQSPRYKIIEKKQPVAFWCNPISGHNTLYWYLQNLGQGPELLIRYENEEAVDDSQLPKDRFSAERLKGVDSTLKIQPAELGDSAVYLCASSGVTLEQYFGPGTRLTVT.